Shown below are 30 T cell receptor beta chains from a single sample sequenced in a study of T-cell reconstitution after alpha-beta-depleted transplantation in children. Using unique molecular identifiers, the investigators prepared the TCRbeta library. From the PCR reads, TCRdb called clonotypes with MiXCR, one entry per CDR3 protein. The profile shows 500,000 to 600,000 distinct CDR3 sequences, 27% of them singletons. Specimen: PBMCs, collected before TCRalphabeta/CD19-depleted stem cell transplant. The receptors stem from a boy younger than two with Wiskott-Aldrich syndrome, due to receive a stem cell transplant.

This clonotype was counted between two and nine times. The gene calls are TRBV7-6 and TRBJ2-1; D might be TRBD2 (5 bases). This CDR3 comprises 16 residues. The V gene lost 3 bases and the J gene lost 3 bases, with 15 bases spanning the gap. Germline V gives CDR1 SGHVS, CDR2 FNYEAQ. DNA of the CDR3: TGTGCCAGCAGCTTCCGAGGGCCCGAAAACTACAATGAGCAGTTCTTC. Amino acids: CASSFRGPENYNEQFF.

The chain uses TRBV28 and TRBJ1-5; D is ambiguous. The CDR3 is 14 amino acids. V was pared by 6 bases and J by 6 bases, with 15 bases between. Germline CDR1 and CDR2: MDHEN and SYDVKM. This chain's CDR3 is CASSGLGDGQPQHF. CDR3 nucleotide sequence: TGTGCCAGCAGCGGACTGGGAGATGGTCAGCCCCAGCATTTT.

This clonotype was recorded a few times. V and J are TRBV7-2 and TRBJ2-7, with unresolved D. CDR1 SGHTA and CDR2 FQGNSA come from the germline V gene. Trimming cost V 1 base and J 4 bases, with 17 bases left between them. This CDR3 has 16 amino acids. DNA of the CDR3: TGTGCCAGCAGCTTAGGGGCCGGTCAGGCCTTTTACGAGCAGTACTTC. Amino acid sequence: CASSLGAGQAFYEQYF.

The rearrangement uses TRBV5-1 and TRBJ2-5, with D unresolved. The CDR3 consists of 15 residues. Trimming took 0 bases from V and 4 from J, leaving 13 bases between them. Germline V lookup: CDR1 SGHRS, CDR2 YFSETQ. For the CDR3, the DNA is TGCGCCAGCAGCTTGGAGGTGGGCGTGGGAGAGACCCAGTACTTC. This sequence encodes CASSLEVGVGETQYF.

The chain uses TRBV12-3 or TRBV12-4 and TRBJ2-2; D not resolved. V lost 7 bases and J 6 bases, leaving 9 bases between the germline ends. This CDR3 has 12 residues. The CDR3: CASTPQAGELFF. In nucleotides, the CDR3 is TGTGCCAGCACCCCGCAGGCCGGGGAGCTGTTTTTT.

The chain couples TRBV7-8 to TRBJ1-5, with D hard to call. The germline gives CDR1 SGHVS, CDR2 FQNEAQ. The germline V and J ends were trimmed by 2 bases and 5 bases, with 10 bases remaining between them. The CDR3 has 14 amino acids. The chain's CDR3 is CASSLREADQPQHF. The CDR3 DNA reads TGTGCCAGCAGCTTAAGGGAAGCGGATCAGCCCCAGCATTTT.

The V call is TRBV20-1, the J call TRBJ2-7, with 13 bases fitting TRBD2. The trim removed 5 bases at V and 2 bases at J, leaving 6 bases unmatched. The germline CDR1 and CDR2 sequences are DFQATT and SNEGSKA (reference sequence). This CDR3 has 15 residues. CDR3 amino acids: CSAHTLAGGPYEQYF. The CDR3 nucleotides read TGCAGTGCTCACACACTAGCGGGAGGGCCCTACGAGCAGTACTTC.

In nucleotides, the CDR3 is TGCGCCAGCAGCTTGGCCGATCGGAGTGTCTCCGGGGAGCTGTTTTTT. Translation gives CASSLADRSVSGELFF. The chain couples TRBV5-1 to TRBJ2-2; D is unclear. Trimming cost V 0 bases and J 6 bases, with 15 bases left between them. CDR1 and CDR2 from the germline V gene are SGHRS and YFSETQ. The CDR3 runs to 16 residues.

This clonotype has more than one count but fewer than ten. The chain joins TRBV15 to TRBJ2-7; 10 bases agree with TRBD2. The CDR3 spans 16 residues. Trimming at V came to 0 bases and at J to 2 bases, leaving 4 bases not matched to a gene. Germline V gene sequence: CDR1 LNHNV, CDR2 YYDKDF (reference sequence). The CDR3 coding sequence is TGTGCCACCAGCAGAGATCGCACTAGCGGGACCTACGAGCAGTACTTC. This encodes CATSRDRTSGTYEQYF.

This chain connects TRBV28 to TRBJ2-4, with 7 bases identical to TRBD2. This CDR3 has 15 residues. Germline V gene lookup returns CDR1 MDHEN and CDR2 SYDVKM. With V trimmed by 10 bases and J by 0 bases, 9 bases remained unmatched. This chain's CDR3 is CAKGGNLGAKNIQYF. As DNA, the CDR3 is TGTGCCAAGGGAGGGAACCTCGGAGCCAAAAACATTCAGTACTTC.

This CDR3 is CRGGYQPQHF. The CDR3 region has the DNA TGCAGGGGGGGATATCAGCCCCAGCATTTT. This sequence joins TRBV29-1 and TRBJ1-5; D may be TRBD1 (5 bases). The length of the CDR3 is 10 residues. CDR1 and CDR2 (germline): SQVTM, ANQGSEA.

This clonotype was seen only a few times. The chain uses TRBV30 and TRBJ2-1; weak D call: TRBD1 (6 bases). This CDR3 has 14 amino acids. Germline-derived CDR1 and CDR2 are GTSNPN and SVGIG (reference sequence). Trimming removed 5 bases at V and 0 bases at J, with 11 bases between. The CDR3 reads CAWSTGLSYNEQFF. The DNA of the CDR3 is TGTGCCTGGTCGACAGGCCTCTCCTACAATGAGCAGTTCTTC.

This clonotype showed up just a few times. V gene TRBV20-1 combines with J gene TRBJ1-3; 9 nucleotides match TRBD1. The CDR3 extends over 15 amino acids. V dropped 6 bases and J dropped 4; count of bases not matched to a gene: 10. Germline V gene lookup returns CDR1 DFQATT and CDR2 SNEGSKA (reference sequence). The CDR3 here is CSAVKGQGTGNTIYF. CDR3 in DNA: TGCAGTGCCGTGAAGGGACAGGGAACAGGAAACACCATATATTTT.

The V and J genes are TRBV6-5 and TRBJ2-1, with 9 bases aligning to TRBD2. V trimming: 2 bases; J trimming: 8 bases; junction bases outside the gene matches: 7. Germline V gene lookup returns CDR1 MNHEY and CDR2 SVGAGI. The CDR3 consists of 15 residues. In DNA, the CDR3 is TGTGCCAGCAGTTACCGACTAGCGGCTTGGGATGAGCAGTTCTTC. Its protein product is CASSYRLAAWDEQFF.

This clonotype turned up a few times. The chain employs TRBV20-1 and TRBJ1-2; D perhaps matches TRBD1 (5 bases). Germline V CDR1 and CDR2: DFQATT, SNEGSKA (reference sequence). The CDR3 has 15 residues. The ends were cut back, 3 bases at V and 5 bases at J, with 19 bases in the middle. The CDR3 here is CSASSALRGSYGYTF. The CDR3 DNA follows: TGCAGTGCTAGTTCGGCTCTCCGGGGGTCTTATGGCTACACCTTC.

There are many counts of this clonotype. The CDR3 sequence is CASSLGAEETQYF. The DNA for the CDR3 is TGCGCCAGCAGCTTGGGGGCAGAAGAGACCCAGTACTTC. The rearrangement uses TRBV5-1 and TRBJ2-5, with no clear D. Per germline, CDR1 SGHRS and CDR2 YFSETQ. The CDR3 contains 13 residues. V was pared by 0 bases and J by 3 bases, with 6 bases between.

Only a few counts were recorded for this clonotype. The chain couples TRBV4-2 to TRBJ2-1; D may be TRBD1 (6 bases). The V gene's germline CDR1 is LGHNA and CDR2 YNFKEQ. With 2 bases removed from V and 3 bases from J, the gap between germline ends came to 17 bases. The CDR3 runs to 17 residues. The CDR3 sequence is CASSQWADRKDYNEQFF. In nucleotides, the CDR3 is TGTGCCAGCAGCCAATGGGCGGACAGAAAAGACTACAATGAGCAGTTCTTC.

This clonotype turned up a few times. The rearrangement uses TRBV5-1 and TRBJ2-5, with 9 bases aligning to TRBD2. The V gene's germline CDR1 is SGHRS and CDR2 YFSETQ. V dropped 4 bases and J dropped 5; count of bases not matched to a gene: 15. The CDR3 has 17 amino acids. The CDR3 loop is CASSPGALAGPGETQYF. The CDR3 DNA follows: TGCGCCAGCAGCCCTGGCGCCCTAGCGGGGCCAGGGGAGACCCAGTACTTC. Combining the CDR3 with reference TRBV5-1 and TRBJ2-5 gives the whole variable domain KAGVTQTPRYLIKTRGQQVTLSCSPISGHRSVSWYQQTPGQGLQFLFEYFSETQRNKGNFPGRFSGRQFSNSRSEMNVSTLELGDSALYLCASSPGALAGPGETQYFGPGTRLLVL.

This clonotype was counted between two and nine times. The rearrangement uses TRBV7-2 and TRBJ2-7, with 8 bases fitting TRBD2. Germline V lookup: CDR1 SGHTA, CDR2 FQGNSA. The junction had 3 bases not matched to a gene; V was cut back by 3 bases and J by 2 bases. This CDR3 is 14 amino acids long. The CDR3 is CASSFAGRAYEQYF. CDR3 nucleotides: TGTGCCAGCAGCTTCGCCGGGAGGGCCTACGAGCAGTACTTC.

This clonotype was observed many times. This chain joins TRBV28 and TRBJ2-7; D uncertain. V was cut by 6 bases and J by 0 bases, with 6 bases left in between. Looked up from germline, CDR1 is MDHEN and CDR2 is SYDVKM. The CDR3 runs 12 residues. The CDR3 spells CASRGSSYEQYF. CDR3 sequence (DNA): TGTGCCAGCAGGGGCAGCTCCTACGAGCAGTACTTC. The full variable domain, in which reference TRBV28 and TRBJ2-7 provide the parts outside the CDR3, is DVKVTQSSRYLVKRTGEKVFLECVQDMDHENMFWYRQDPGLGLRLIYFSYDVKMKEKGDIPEGYSVSREKKERFSLILESASTNQTSMYLCASRGSSYEQYFGPGTRLTVT.

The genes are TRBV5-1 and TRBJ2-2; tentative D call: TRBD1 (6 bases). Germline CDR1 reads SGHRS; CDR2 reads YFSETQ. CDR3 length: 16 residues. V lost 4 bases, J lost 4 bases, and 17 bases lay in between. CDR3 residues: CASSPTQGLGTGELFF. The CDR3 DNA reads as TGCGCCAGCAGCCCCACACAGGGTCTAGGCACCGGGGAGCTGTTTTTT. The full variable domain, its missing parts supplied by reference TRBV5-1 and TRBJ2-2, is KAGVTQTPRYLIKTRGQQVTLSCSPISGHRSVSWYQQTPGQGLQFLFEYFSETQRNKGNFPGRFSGRQFSNSRSEMNVSTLELGDSALYLCASSPTQGLGTGELFFGEGSRLTVL.

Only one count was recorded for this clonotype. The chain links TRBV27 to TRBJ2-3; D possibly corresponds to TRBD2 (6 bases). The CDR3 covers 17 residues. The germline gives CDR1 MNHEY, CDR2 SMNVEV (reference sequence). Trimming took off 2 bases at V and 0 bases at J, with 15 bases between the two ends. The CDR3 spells CASSLIPSVFSTDTQYF. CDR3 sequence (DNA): TGTGCCAGCAGTTTAATCCCTAGCGTTTTTAGCACAGATACGCAGTATTTT.

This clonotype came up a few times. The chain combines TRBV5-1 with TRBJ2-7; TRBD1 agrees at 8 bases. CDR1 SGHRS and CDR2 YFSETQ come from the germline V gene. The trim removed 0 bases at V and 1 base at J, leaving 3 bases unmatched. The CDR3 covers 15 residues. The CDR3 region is CASSLATGVSYEQYF. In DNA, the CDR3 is TGCGCCAGCAGCTTGGCGACAGGGGTTTCCTACGAGCAGTACTTC.

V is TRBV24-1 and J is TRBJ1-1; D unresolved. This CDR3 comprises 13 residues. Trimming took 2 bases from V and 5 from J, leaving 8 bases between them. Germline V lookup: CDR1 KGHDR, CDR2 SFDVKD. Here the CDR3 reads CATSDSWGTEAFF. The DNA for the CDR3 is TGTGCCACCAGTGATTCGTGGGGAACTGAAGCTTTCTTT.

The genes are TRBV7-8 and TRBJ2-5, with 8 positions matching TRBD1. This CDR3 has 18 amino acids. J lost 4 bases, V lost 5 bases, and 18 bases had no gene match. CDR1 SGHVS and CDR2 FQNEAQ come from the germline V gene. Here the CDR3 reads CASSPHAFVDRAVETQYF. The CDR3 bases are TGTGCCAGCAGCCCCCATGCGTTTGTGGACAGGGCGGTAGAGACCCAGTACTTC.

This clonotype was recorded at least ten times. The CDR3 DNA sequence: TGTGCCAGCAGCCCTACAGGGGGTACGGACATTCAGTACTTC. It specifies CASSPTGGTDIQYF. The chain couples TRBV28 to TRBJ2-4; 8 bases are a match to TRBD1. V shed 6 bases and J 8 bases; nucleotides not matched to a gene: 9. This CDR3 has 14 amino acids. The germline V gene encodes CDR1 MDHEN and CDR2 SYDVKM.

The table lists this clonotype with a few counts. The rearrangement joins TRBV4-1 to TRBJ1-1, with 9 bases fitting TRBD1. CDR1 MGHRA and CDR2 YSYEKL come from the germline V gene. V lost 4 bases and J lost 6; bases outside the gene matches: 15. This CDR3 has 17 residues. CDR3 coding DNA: TGCGCCAGCAGCCCAGGACAGGGGTCTTCGGGTGACGCTGAAGCTTTCTTT. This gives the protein CASSPGQGSSGDAEAFF.

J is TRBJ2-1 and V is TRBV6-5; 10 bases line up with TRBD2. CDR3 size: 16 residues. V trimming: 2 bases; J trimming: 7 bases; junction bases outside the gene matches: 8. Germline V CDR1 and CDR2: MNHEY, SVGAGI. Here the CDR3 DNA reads TGTGCCAGCAGTTACGGTAGCGGGAGGTCGTCAAATGAGCAGTTCTTC. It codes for CASSYGSGRSSNEQFF.

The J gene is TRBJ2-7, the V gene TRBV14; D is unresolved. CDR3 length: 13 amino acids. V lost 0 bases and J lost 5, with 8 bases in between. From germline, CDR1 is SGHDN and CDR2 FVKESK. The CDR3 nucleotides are TGTGCCAGCAGCCAAGAACGCAGCAACGAGCAGTACTTC. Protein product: CASSQERSNEQYF. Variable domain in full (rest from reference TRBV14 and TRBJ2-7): EAGVTQFPSHSVIEKGQTVTLRCDPISGHDNLYWYRRVMGKEIKFLLHFVKESKQDESGMPNNRFLAERTGGTYSTLKVQPAELEDSGVYFCASSQERSNEQYFGPGTRLTVT.

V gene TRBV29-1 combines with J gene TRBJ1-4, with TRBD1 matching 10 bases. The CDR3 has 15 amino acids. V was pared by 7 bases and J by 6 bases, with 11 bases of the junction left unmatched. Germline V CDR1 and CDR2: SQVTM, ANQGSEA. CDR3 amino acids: CSATFLDRGHEKLFF. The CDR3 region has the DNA TGCAGCGCAACCTTTCTTGACAGGGGGCATGAAAAACTGTTTTTT.